This T cell receptor (beta chain) derives from a study of shared clonotypes between healthy human individuals. V was trimmed by 4 bases and J by 2 bases, leaving 9 bases between them. The germline V gene encodes CDR1 MNHEY and CDR2 SMNVEV (reference sequence). The CDR3 totals 13 residues. A word on this clone: Other DNA sequences of this sample code for an identical CDR3.

Sequencing was performed with immunoSEQ multiplex PCR; in TCRdb, only in-frame clones are kept and a portion is missing. The data hold 2 million to 2.5 million clones, with about 93% observed a single time. Terminally differentiated effector memory CD45RA+ cells were excluded from the naive CD8 cells, which were CD45RO-negative and positively selected for CCR7. This chain connects TRBV27 to TRBJ2-7, with D possibly matching TRBD1 (6 bases). Specimen: naive CD8+ T cells from PBMCs. This TCR derives from a young man in good health. Some clones in this sample may be carry-over from other donors' samples. The CDR3 DNA reads TGTGCCAGCAGTTCCCAGGGGCCCTACGAGCAGTACTTC. Translation: CASSSQGPYEQYF.